The rows below give T cell receptor beta chains drawn from one sample of a study of blood T cell repertoires in COVID-19. Sequencing was performed with immunoSEQ multiplex PCR; in TCRdb, only in-frame clones are kept and a portion is missing. Of 210,000 or so clones in the sample, about 86% are singletons; the top ten hold 3.1%. The sample consisted of PBMCs or T cells enriched from blood (not recorded which). The receptors stem from a woman between 50 and 59 years old in a cohort exposed to, infected with or recovered from COVID-19 (not recorded which). Both conserved end residues are part of each CDR3. The D gene is left open where the match is weak. Size is stated for part of the rows, as once, few or many counts, or as a class when the clone is expanded.

abundance	v_gene	j_gene	d_gene	CDR3nt	CDR3aa
-	TRBV6-5	TRBJ2-1	-	TGTGCCAGCAGTTACTCGTTTTATGACAATGAGCAGTTCTTC	CASSYSFYDNEQFF
-	TRBV19	TRBJ1-2	TRBD1	TGTGCCAGTAGTAGAAGACAGGGAGGTGTTCTAAATGGCTACACCTTC	CASSRRQGGVLNGYTF
-	TRBV28	TRBJ1-4	TRBD1	TGTGCCAGCAGTCCCACGACAGGGGGCTGGAGGGGGGAAAAACTGTTTTTT	CASSPTTGGWRGEKLFF
-	TRBV5-1	TRBJ1-6	-	TGCGCCAGCAGCTCTCAGTCTAATTCACCCCTCCACTTT	CASSSQSNSPLHF
-	TRBV5-1	TRBJ1-2	-	TGCGCCAGCAGCTTTGACTTAAACTATGGCTACACCTTC	CASSFDLNYGYTF
-	TRBV6-5	TRBJ2-5	-	TGTGCCACCCTTTTCCGGGACATGGGGACCCAGTACTTC	CATLFRDMGTQYF
-	TRBV7-9	TRBJ1-2	-	TGTGCCGGACATCCAGGCGGTCAGTATGGCTACACCTTC	CAGHPGGQYGYTF
-	TRBV4-3	TRBJ1-3	TRBD1	TGCGCCAGCAGCCAAGATGACAGGGGACGGGGAGGGACCATATATTTT	CASSQDDRGRGGTIYF
-	TRBV27	TRBJ1-3	-	TGTGCCAGCAGTCCGTCCGCGGGGTTGCAGGTGAACACCATATATTTT	CASSPSAGLQVNTIYF
-	TRBV21-1	TRBJ1-6	-	TGTGCCAGCAGCAAAAGACAGTTACATGGTCCTTCACCCCTCCACTTT	CASSKRQLHGPSPLHF
-	TRBV12-5	TRBJ2-3	-	TGTGCTAGTGGTTTGTTCCCCAACACAGATACGCAGTATTTT	CASGLFPNTDTQYF
-	TRBV30	TRBJ1-5	TRBD1	TGTGCCTGGACCCTTAAAAGACAGGGTTTGAGCAATCAGCCCCAGCATTTT	CAWTLKRQGLSNQPQHF
-	TRBV6-5	TRBJ1-1	TRBD1	TGTGCCAGCAGAAAACCGGGACAGGGTACGGGGGGAGCTTTCTTT	CASRKPGQGTGGAFF
-	TRBV7-2	TRBJ2-7	-	TGTGCCAGCAGCTCGCCCCGAATACAGGGCAACGAGCAGTACTTC	CASSSPRIQGNEQYF
-	TRBV5-4	TRBJ1-3	TRBD1	TGTGCCAGCAGCTTGACAGGGGGTTGGTCTGGAAACACCATATATTTT	CASSLTGGWSGNTIYF
-	TRBV3-1/TRBV3-2	TRBJ1-6	TRBD1	TGTGCCAGCAGCCCTGGGACAGGGCTCCACTCACCCCTCCACTTT	CASSPGTGLHSPLHF
few	TRBV18	TRBJ1-4	-	TGTGCCAGCTCACGCGACAGGAATGAAAAACTGTTTTTT	CASSRDRNEKLFF
-	TRBV7-2	TRBJ2-3	-	TGTGCCAGCAGCTTAGAGGGGCACTTCACAGATACGCAGTATTTT	CASSLEGHFTDTQYF
-	TRBV27	TRBJ2-2	-	TGTGCCAGCAGTTTATCCGGGGGTAGGACCGGGGAGCTGTTTTTT	CASSLSGGRTGELFF
-	TRBV5-1	TRBJ1-6	TRBD1	TGCGCCAGCAGCTTAGGACAGGTGGGGAATTCACCCCTCCACTTT	CASSLGQVGNSPLHF
-	TRBV25-1	TRBJ1-2	-	TGTGCCAGCAGACTCCTTAGCTCAGATGGCTACACCTTC	CASRLLSSDGYTF
-	TRBV6-2/TRBV6-3	TRBJ1-6	TRBD1	TGTGCCAGCAGCTCCGGGACAGGGAGTTCACCCCTCCACTTT	CASSSGTGSSPLHF
-	TRBV6-2/TRBV6-3	TRBJ2-1	TRBD2	TGTGCCAGCAGTTACTTGACTAGCGGGGGTTACAATGAGCAGTTCTTC	CASSYLTSGGYNEQFF
-	TRBV18	TRBJ2-2	-	TGTGCCAGCTCACCATCGTATTCGGGGGTCCCCGAGCTGTTTTTT	CASSPSYSGVPELFF
few	TRBV3-1/TRBV3-2	TRBJ2-1	-	TGTGCCAGCAGCCAAGACCAGGTCAGGGAGCAGTTCTTC	CASSQDQVREQFF
-	TRBV6-5	TRBJ1-3	TRBD1	TGTGCCAGCAGTTACTCCACAGGGGGCCATGGAAACACCATATATTTT	CASSYSTGGHGNTIYF
once	TRBV19	TRBJ2-5	TRBD1	TGTGCCAGTAGCCGGGACAGAAAAGAGACCCAGTACTTC	CASSRDRKETQYF
-	TRBV15	TRBJ2-3	-	TGTGCCACCAGCAGACGCGGGACAGTCACAGATACGCAGTATTTT	CATSRRGTVTDTQYF
-	TRBV10-3	TRBJ1-2	-	TGTGCCATCAGTGCCGTCTTAAACTATGGCTACACCTTC	CAISAVLNYGYTF
-	TRBV5-1	TRBJ2-7	TRBD1	TGCGCCAGCAGGGGACAGGGAAGCTCCTACGAGCAGTACTTC	CASRGQGSSYEQYF
-	TRBV4-1	TRBJ1-4	-	TGCGCCAGCAGCCAGGGGGGAGCGGCAACTAATGAAAAACTGTTTTTT	CASSQGGAATNEKLFF
-	TRBV3-1/TRBV3-2	TRBJ1-5	-	TGTGCCAGCAGCCAAGATCCCAGGGCTCGTCAGCCCCAGCATTTT	CASSQDPRARQPQHF
-	TRBV6-6	TRBJ1-5	TRBD1	TGTGCCAGCAGTCGATCATACGGACAGGGAGATAATCAGCCCCAGCATTTT	CASSRSYGQGDNQPQHF
few	TRBV6-2/TRBV6-3	TRBJ2-1	-	TGTGCCAGCAGTTACCCCCGAACGCGGGAGCAGTTCTTC	CASSYPRTREQFF
-	TRBV11-3	TRBJ2-3	-	TGTGCCAGCACCCTCGTCGGGGAAGATACGCAGTATTTT	CASTLVGEDTQYF
-	TRBV30	TRBJ1-5	-	TGTGCCTGGAGTGTACGGGGTCAGCCCCAGCATTTT	CAWSVRGQPQHF
-	TRBV7-3	TRBJ2-1	-	TGTGCCAGCAGCTTTTTTTACCCGACGGGGAATGAGCAGTTCTTC	CASSFFYPTGNEQFF
-	TRBV20-1	TRBJ1-3	-	TGCAGTGCTAGTAAAATAGGCGGAGAAATCTCTGGAAACACCATATATTTT	CSASKIGGEISGNTIYF
-	TRBV3-1/TRBV3-2	TRBJ1-1	-	TGTGCCAGCAGCCAAGATGAGGGAAAAGCTTTCTTT	CASSQDEGKAFF